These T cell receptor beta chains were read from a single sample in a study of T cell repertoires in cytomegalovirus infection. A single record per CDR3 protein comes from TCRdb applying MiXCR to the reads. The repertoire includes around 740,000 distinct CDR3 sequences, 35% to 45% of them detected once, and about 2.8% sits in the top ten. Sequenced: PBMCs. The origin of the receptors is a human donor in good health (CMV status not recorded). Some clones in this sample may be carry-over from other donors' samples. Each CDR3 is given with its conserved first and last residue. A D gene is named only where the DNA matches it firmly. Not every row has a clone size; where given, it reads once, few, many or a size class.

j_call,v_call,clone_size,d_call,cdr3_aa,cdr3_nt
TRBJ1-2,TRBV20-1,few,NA,CSARDYSANYGYTF,TGCAGTGCTAGAGACTACAGTGCTAACTATGGCTACACCTTC
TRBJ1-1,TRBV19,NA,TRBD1,CASSIVGQTNTEAFF,TGTGCCAGTAGTATAGTGGGACAGACGAACACTGAAGCTTTCTTT
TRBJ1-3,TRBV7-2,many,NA,CASSLVVGNTIYF,TGTGCCAGCAGCTTAGTGGTGGGAAACACCATATATTTT
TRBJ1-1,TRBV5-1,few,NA,CASSLYSGITEAFF,TGCGCCAGCAGCTTGTATTCGGGTATTACGGAAGCTTTCTTT
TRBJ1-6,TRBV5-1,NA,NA,CASSPRVGNSYNSPLHF,TGCGCCAGCAGCCCCCGGGTGGGTAACTCCTATAATTCACCCCTCCACTTT
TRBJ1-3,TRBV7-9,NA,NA,CASSLVGGLPDYAF,TGTGCCAGCAGCTTAGTAGGAGGCCTACCGGATTACGCCTTT
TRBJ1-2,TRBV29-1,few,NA,CSVEGDRDSPYGYTF,TGCAGCGTTGAAGGGGACCGAGACAGCCCCTATGGCTACACCTTC
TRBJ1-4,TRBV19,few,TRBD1,CASSRAGGQGNEKLFF,TGTGCCAGTAGTCGCGCCGGGGGACAGGGTAATGAAAAACTGTTTTTT
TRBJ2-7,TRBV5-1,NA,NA,CASSQDAYEQYF,TGCGCCAGCAGCCAAGACGCCTACGAGCAGTACTTC
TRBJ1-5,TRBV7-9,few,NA,CASSREGDGNQPQHF,TGTGCCAGCAGCCGAGAGGGGGATGGCAATCAGCCCCAGCATTTT
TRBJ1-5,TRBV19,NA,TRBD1,CASSRTGLGADQPQHF,TGTGCCAGTAGTCGGACAGGGCTGGGAGCGGATCAGCCCCAGCATTTT
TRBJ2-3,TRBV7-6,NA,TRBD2,CAGSLGSGSTTDTQYF,TGTGCCGGCAGCCTCGGGAGCGGGAGTACGACAGATACGCAGTATTTT
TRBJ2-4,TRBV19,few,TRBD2,CASSSPSGRATAKNIQYF,TGTGCCAGTAGTAGTCCTAGCGGGAGGGCCACGGCCAAAAACATTCAGTACTTC
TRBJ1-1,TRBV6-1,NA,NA,CASSPDRKAFF,TGTGCCAGCAGCCCCGACAGGAAAGCTTTCTTT
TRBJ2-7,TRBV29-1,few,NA,CSVVEGVEQYF,TGCAGCGTTGTTGAGGGGGTCGAGCAGTACTTC
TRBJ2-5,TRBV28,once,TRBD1,CASSQARDREYF,TGTGCCAGCAGCCAAGCCCGGGACAGGGAGTACTTC
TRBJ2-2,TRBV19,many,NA,CASSVRWGELFF,TGTGCCAGTAGTGTGCGGTGGGGGGAGCTGTTTTTT
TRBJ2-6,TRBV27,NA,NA,CARGRDTPGANVLTF,TGTGCGCGGGGCAGGGATACACCTGGGGCCAACGTCCTGACTTTC
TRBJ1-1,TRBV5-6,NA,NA,CASSPTGALGRTEAFF,TGTGCCAGCAGCCCGACCGGGGCCCTAGGGCGCACTGAAGCTTTCTTT
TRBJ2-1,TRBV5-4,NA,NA,CASSLARQGLYNEQFF,TGTGCCAGCAGCTTGGCCCGGCAGGGGCTTTACAATGAGCAGTTCTTC
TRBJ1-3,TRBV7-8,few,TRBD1,CASSLQGALTGNTIYF,TGTGCCAGCAGCTTACAGGGGGCCCTCACCGGAAACACCATATATTTT
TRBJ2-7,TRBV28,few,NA,CASSTPQTYEQYF,TGTGCCAGCAGTACACCCCAAACCTACGAGCAGTACTTC
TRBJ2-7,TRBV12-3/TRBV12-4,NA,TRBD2,CASSLDLAGLYEQYF,TGTGCCAGCAGTTTGGACCTAGCGGGACTATACGAGCAGTACTTC
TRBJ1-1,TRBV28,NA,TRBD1,CASSTGVWTEAFF,TGTGCCAGCAGTACAGGGGTATGGACTGAAGCTTTCTTT